This T cell receptor beta chain was sequenced in a study of identical twins. Study-wide results and limits: The models systematically underestimated how much out-of-frame TCR alpha was shared in monozygotic twins.

Germline CDR1 and CDR2: DFQATT and SNEGSKA (reference sequence). The CDR3 has 13 residues. V was cut by 4 bases and J by 7 bases, with 14 bases left in between. TCRdb independently ran MiXCR on the 5' RACE reads; one entry per CDR3 protein. The table shows 520,000 or so distinct CDR3 sequences, with roughly a fifth occurring only once. As for this clonotype: The antigen remains unidentified.

These data were also reused for a study on T cells expressing NK-cell markers. Per that study: Underlying the TCR beta repertoires were sorted CD3+CD56+NKG2C+, CD3+CD56+NKG2C- and CD3+CD56-NKG2C+ T cells.

J is TRBJ2-1 and V is TRBV20-1, with D tentatively TRBD1 or TRBD2 (5 bases each). Sequenced: CD4+ T cells sorted from blood. The clonotype originates from a woman aged 18-29 years in good health. This CDR3 reads CSANRAWGNEQFF. The CDR3 DNA follows: TGCAGTGCTAACCGAGCGTGGGGGAATGAGCAGTTCTTC.